The 4 T cell receptor beta chains presented below share a single source sample, sequenced in a study of immune heterogeneity within non-small cell lung tumors (dated by TCRdb to 2016 to 2019). Sequencing took place on a HiSeq X Ten. The TCR beta CDR3 region was amplified with a multiplex PCR system whose first round ran for approximately 11 cycles using 32 V-gene forward primers and 13 J-gene reverse primers. In TCRdb, the public reads were trimmed at Q25 with fastp and aligned with MiXCR, with productive beta chains retained. Identical CDR3 protein sequences are pooled into one entry, listed with their most common genes and DNA. The sample records 8,500 to 11,000 distinct CDR3 sequences, about a sixth of which are singletons. Together, the top ten hold 3% to 4% of the sample. For the TCR template, genomic DNA was extracted from bulk tumor tissue, and approximately 550 ng of gDNA was amplified for each sample. During surgery, multiple biopsies were taken from each primary tumor, with sampling sites spaced as far apart as possible within the tumor mass. The study cohort was described as untreated, and the patients were newly diagnosed NSCLC cases having curative surgery.

What was sequenced was lung tumor tissue. Source of these receptors: a man aged 35-49 years with non-small cell lung cancer.

This clonotype is medium-sized. This rearrangement joins TRBV5-1 to TRBJ1-2; possible D gene TRBD1, 6 bases. This CDR3 spans 14 amino acids. The germline V gene has CDR1 SGHRS and CDR2 YFSETQ. V shed 4 bases and J shed 8 bases, with 18 bases lying between them. The DNA for the CDR3 is TGCGCCAGCAGCCCGACAGGTACCTTGGAGGGCTACACCTTC. Its translation is CASSPTGTLEGYTF.

This clonotype was seen only a few times. Being one base from a much bigger clone, this may be a read error. CDR3 loop: CASSLGIQGKPDNSPPHF. The CDR3 DNA is TGTGCCAGCAGCTTAGGGATTCAGGGGAAACCCGATAATTCACCCCCCCACTTT. The chain joins TRBV7-8 to TRBJ1-6; tentatively, D is TRBD1 (6 bases). This CDR3 has 18 residues. Germline loops: CDR1 SGHVS, CDR2 FQNEAQ.

This clonotype was seen at least ten times. The junction departs from the called germline gene at one end, perhaps through a read error. J is TRBJ2-7 and V is TRBV12-3 or TRBV12-4; tentative D call: TRBD1 (5 bases). The CDR3 runs 15 residues. CDR3 bases: TGTGCCAGCAGTTGGATTGGGGCAGGGTCCTACAAGCAGTACTTC. This encodes CASSWIGAGSYKQYF.

This clonotype has at least ten counts. The gene calls are TRBV3-1 and TRBJ1-5; D unresolved. CDR1 is LGHDT and CDR2 is YNNKEL in the germline V gene (reference sequence). The CDR3 is made up of 14 amino acids. V was clipped by 0 bases and J by 5 bases, with 8 bases between them. In nucleotides, the CDR3 is TGTGCCAGCAGCCAAGAAGTAGGTTATCAGCCCCAGCATTTT. It is translated as CASSQEVGYQPQHF.